The 27 T cell receptor beta chains reported below all come from one sample, sequenced in a study of early T cells in non-severe SARS-CoV-2 infection. In TCRdb, the 5' RACE reads were re-called with MiXCR into one record per CDR3 protein. The sample lists roughly 16,000 distinct CDR3 sequences, roughly 5% occurring once. Source material: whole blood. The receptor set was obtained from an adult who was a healthcare worker with PCR-confirmed SARS-CoV-2 infection or an uninfected control (not recorded which).

The table lists this clonotype with many counts. The chain couples TRBV4-3 to TRBJ2-1; the D gene is possibly TRBD2 (6 bases). Germline assignment: CDR1 LGHNA and CDR2 YSLEER. The CDR3 is 17 residues long. The V and J ends lost 0 bases and 4 bases respectively, with 16 bases between them. CDR3 bases: TGCGCCAGCAGCCAAGATGGTACTAGCCTTGGGTACAATGAGCAGTTCTTC. This codes for CASSQDGTSLGYNEQFF.

This clonotype has at least ten counts. The rearrangement uses TRBV7-6 and TRBJ2-5; 8 bases fit TRBD1. The CDR3 length is 14 residues. V was clipped by 3 bases and J by 5 bases; unmatched bases: 5. Germline V lookup: CDR1 SGHVS, CDR2 FNYEAQ. In DNA form, the CDR3 reads TGTGCCAGCAGCTTGACAGGGGCGGCGGAGACCCAGTACTTC. As protein: CASSLTGAAETQYF.

Sample share makes this clonotype medium-sized. The rearrangement joins TRBV20-1 to TRBJ2-3; TRBD2 matches 10 bases. The J segment lost 3 bases and the V segment lost 7 bases, leaving 13 bases of the junction unmatched. Germline V gene lookup returns CDR1 DFQATT and CDR2 SNEGSKA (reference sequence). This CDR3 spans 16 amino acids. As DNA, the CDR3 is TGCAGTGTACCTAGCGGGAGTGCGCCGGGGACAGATACGCAGTATTTT. Translating it yields CSVPSGSAPGTDTQYF.

This clonotype has a count of ten or more. The CDR3, as DNA: TGTGCCAGCAGTTGGACAGGGGTGTACGAGCAGTACTTC. This sequence encodes CASSWTGVYEQYF. V is TRBV28 and J is TRBJ2-7; TRBD1 matches at 9 bases. CDR3 size: 13 residues. V gave up 4 bases and J gave up 4 bases; unmatched junction bases: 2. Per germline, CDR1 MDHEN and CDR2 SYDVKM.

This clonotype was found many times. This rearrangement joins TRBV28 to TRBJ2-5, with 11 positions matching TRBD1. Germline CDR1 reads MDHEN; CDR2 reads SYDVKM. The V gene end was trimmed by 5 bases and the J gene end by 4 bases; junction bases not matched to a gene: 9. CDR3 length: 16 residues. The CDR3 region is CASSTWTGGDGETQYF. The CDR3, as DNA: TGTGCCAGCAGTACCTGGACAGGGGGCGACGGAGAGACCCAGTACTTC.

Notes on this clonotype: This could be a read error, since a much larger clone is one nucleotide away. CDR3 DNA sequence: TGCGCCAGCAGCTTGGCTTCAGGGCAGAGTGGAGCTTTCTTT. The encoded protein is CASSLASGQSGAFF. J is TRBJ1-1 and V is TRBV5-1, with a tentative D call TRBD1 (5 bases). The CDR3 has 14 amino acids. Germline loops: CDR1 SGHRS, CDR2 YFSETQ. With 0 bases removed from V and 10 bases from J, the gap between germline ends came to 16 bases. The full variable domain, rest sourced from reference TRBV5-1 and TRBJ1-1, is KAGVTQTPRYLIKTRGQQVTLSCSPISGHRSVSWYQQTPGQGLQFLFEYFSETQRNKGNFPGRFSGRQFSNSRSEMNVSTLELGDSALYLCASSLASGQSGAFFGQGTRLTVV.

The chain links TRBV21-1 to TRBJ2-1; the table calls TRBD2, which could not be checked here. TRBV21-1 is deemed a pseudogene. CDR3 size: 15 residues. CDR3 in amino acids: CASSKEWLAGSVEFF. CDR3 nucleotide sequence: TGTGCCAGCAGCAAAGAGTGGCTAGCGGGATCCGTAGAGTTCTTC.

In this sample, this clonotype turned up many times. The V call is TRBV15, the J call TRBJ2-3, with D maybe TRBD2 (6 bases). The V gene's germline CDR1 is LNHNV and CDR2 YYDKDF (reference sequence). The V end lost 3 bases, the J end lost 5 bases, and 15 bases lay between the germline ends. The CDR3 loop spans 15 amino acids. This chain's CDR3 is CATSRRFQGGDTQYF. CDR3 bases: TGTGCCACCAGCAGGCGGTTCCAGGGAGGAGATACGCAGTATTTT.

This clonotype is medium-sized (0.01 to 0.1%) by share. V gene TRBV6-5 combines with J gene TRBJ2-2, with 8 nucleotides matching TRBD2. Trimming removed 6 bases from V and 4 bases from J; junction bases left unmatched: 4. The CDR3 contains 14 residues. Germline V gene sequence: CDR1 MNHEY, CDR2 SVGAGI. The CDR3, as DNA: TGTGCCAGCAGGACTAGCGTCGTCACCGGGGAGCTGTTTTTT. Amino acids: CASRTSVVTGELFF.

This clonotype was seen ten or more times. The V gene is TRBV20-1, the J gene TRBJ2-5, with 8 bases identical to TRBD2. The CDR3 covers 14 residues. In germline, CDR1 is DFQATT, CDR2 SNEGSKA (reference sequence). J lost 7 bases, V lost 0 bases, and 7 bases had no gene match. In DNA form, the CDR3 reads TGCAGTGCTAGAGATCAAGGCGGGAGGTGGACCCAGTACTTC. This translates into CSARDQGGRWTQYF.

This clonotype was seen only a few times. The CDR3 DNA sequence: TGTGCCAGCAGTCTACCCCAGGACTCTGGGGCCAACGTCCTGACTTTC. This codes for CASSLPQDSGANVLTF. The chain combines TRBV28 with TRBJ2-6, with D uncertain. V lost 5 bases to trimming and J lost 0 bases, with 11 bases between them. Germline lookup yields CDR1 MDHEN and CDR2 SYDVKM. This CDR3 has 16 amino acids. The full variable domain, its missing parts supplied by reference TRBV28 and TRBJ2-6, is DVKVTQSSRYLVKRTGEKVFLECVQDMDHENMFWYRQDPGLGLRLIYFSYDVKMKEKGDIPEGYSVSREKKERFSLILESASTNQTSMYLCASSLPQDSGANVLTFGAGSRLTVL.

This clonotype ranks as medium-sized. The chain links TRBV3-2 to TRBJ1-1; the table's D call of TRBD1 was not tested on the DNA. TRBV3-2 is recorded as a pseudogene. The CDR3 length is 13 residues. The CDR3 sequence is CASSLYGQGEAFF. CDR3 nucleotides: TGTGCCAGCAGCCTCTATGGACAGGGGGAAGCTTTCTTT.

This clonotype was detected many times. The chain is built from TRBV10-2 and TRBJ2-3; 8 bases are shared with TRBD2. The trim removed 6 bases at V and 2 bases at J, leaving 10 bases unmatched. The CDR3 is 16 amino acids. CDR1 WSHSY and CDR2 SAAADI come from the germline V gene. The CDR3 coding sequence is TGCGCCAGCAGGCCCCCGGGACTAGAGTCCACAGATACGCAGTATTTT. Translated: CASRPPGLESTDTQYF.

This clonotype is deemed medium-sized. The V gene is TRBV20-1, the J gene TRBJ2-5; 9 nucleotides align to TRBD2. This CDR3 is built from 14 residues. Germline V gives CDR1 DFQATT, CDR2 SNEGSKA (reference sequence). J was trimmed by 2 bases and V by 5 bases; bases with no gene match: 6. In nucleotides, the CDR3 is TGCAGTGCTGCCCCGACTAGCGGACAAGAGACCCAGTACTTC. Its protein product is CSAAPTSGQETQYF.

This clonotype showed up many times. CDR3 coding DNA: TGTGCCAGCAGCCAAATCGGAGATGGAGCGGAGACCCAGTACTTC. Protein product: CASSQIGDGAETQYF. The gene calls are TRBV7-2 and TRBJ2-5; D gene uncertain. V lost 5 bases, J lost 5 bases, and 18 bases lay in between. This CDR3 comprises 15 residues. CDR1 is SGHTA, CDR2 FQGNSA, per germline.

This clonotype was counted many times. The chain employs TRBV6-2 or TRBV6-3 and TRBJ2-7; the D gene is possibly TRBD2 (6 bases). Trimming left V 2 bases short and J 5 bases short, with 10 bases between. The CDR3 length is 13 residues. Per the germline V gene, CDR1 is MNHEY and CDR2 is SVGEGT. The CDR3 DNA follows: TGTGCCAGCAGTTACCGGCGGGGAGACGAGCAGTACTTC. Residues: CASSYRRGDEQYF.

This clonotype came up many times. The CDR3 protein is CASSPTSGKVGTDTQYF. CDR3 DNA sequence: TGTGCCAGCAGCCCCACTAGCGGGAAAGTGGGCACAGATACGCAGTATTTT. V and J are TRBV12-3 or TRBV12-4 and TRBJ2-3, with 10 bases identical to TRBD2. J was trimmed by 1 base and V by 6 bases; bases with no gene match: 10. The CDR3 has 17 amino acids.

This clonotype was detected many times. The V and J genes are TRBV28 and TRBJ2-7; 11 bases align to TRBD2. Germline trimming cut 5 bases from V and 7 bases from J; bases unmatched to any gene: 13. The CDR3 covers 16 residues. CDR1 and CDR2 (germline): MDHEN, SYDVKM. The CDR3 coding sequence is TGTGCCAGCAGTCCAGGGGGAACTAGCGGGAGAGGTGAGCAGTACTTC. Its translation: CASSPGGTSGRGEQYF.

This clonotype is classed as medium-sized. V is TRBV11-3 and J is TRBJ2-1, with a tentative D call TRBD2 (6 bases). The CDR3 extends over 13 amino acids. Germline CDR1 and CDR2: SGHNT and YENEEA. Trimming shortened V by 6 bases and J by 12 bases, and 18 bases separated the two germline ends. The CDR3 reads CASRGNGAAGQFF. The CDR3 DNA reads as TGTGCCAGCAGGGGCAATGGGGCAGCGGGGCAGTTCTTC.

The genes are TRBV11-2 and TRBJ2-1, with 12 bases that match TRBD2. The CDR3 length is 16 residues. V lost 0 bases to trimming and J lost 6 bases; unmatched junction nucleotides: 3. In germline, CDR1 is SGHAT, CDR2 FQNNGV. CDR3 sequence (DNA): TGTGCCAGCAGCTTAGACGGACTAGCGGGGATCAATGAGCAGTTCTTC. Amino acids: CASSLDGLAGINEQFF.

This chain links TRBV20-1 with TRBJ2-7; TRBD1 matches 9 bases. Germline V lookup: CDR1 DFQATT, CDR2 SNEGSKA (reference sequence). V lost 6 bases, J lost 6 bases, and 12 bases stayed unmatched. The CDR3 totals 14 residues. CDR3: CSAALDRGVSEQYF. The CDR3 nucleotides read TGCAGTGCCGCCCTGGACAGGGGAGTATCCGAGCAGTACTTC.

The chain uses TRBV10-3 and TRBJ2-7, with TRBD2 matching over 8 bases. V gave up 4 bases and J gave up 5 bases; unmatched junction bases: 4. There are 13 residues in the CDR3. Germline values: CDR1 ENHRY, CDR2 SYGVKD. DNA for the CDR3: TGTGCCATCAGTGGACGGGAGGGCAACGAGCAGTACGTC. Translation: CAISGREGNEQYV.

V is TRBV6-6 and J is TRBJ1-1; 9 nucleotides agree with TRBD1. CDR3 length: 17 residues. The germline gives CDR1 MNHNY, CDR2 SVGAGI (reference sequence). The J segment lost 1 base and the V segment lost 2 bases, leaving 8 bases of the junction unmatched. The CDR3: CASSYADTGQGNTEAFF. CDR3 nucleotides: TGTGCCAGCAGTTACGCTGACACGGGACAGGGGAACACTGAAGCTTTCTTT.

This clonotype appeared many times. The chain links TRBV5-1 to TRBJ2-3, with unresolved D. The CDR3 has 12 residues. V lost 1 base to trimming and J lost 4 bases, with 4 bases between them. CDR1 is SGHRS and CDR2 is YFSETQ in the germline V gene. The CDR3 nucleotides are TGCGCCAGCAGCTTGTTTCCAGATACGCAGTATTTT. Encoded protein: CASSLFPDTQYF.

The CDR3: CASSQDRGGGSYEQYF. CDR3 DNA: TGTGCCAGCAGCCAAGATCGGGGAGGGGGCTCCTACGAGCAGTACTTC. This rearrangement joins TRBV4-2 to TRBJ2-7; a possible D gene is TRBD2 (7 bases). Looked up from germline, CDR1 is LGHNA and CDR2 is YNFKEQ. There are 16 residues in the CDR3. The ends were cut back, 0 bases at V and 0 bases at J, with 12 bases in the middle.

The rearrangement uses TRBV19 and TRBJ2-3; perhaps TRBD2 as D (5 bases). With 4 bases removed from V and 1 base from J, the gap between germline ends came to 12 bases. Germline V gene sequence: CDR1 LNHDA, CDR2 SQIVND (reference sequence). The CDR3 contains 15 residues. The CDR3 DNA reads as TGTGCCAGTAGTAAAGGACTCAGCGGCACAGATACGCAGTATTTT. Translating it yields CASSKGLSGTDTQYF.

The rearrangement links TRBV9 to TRBJ2-1; no clear D gene. The CDR3 sequence is 15 residues long. Trimming took 4 bases from V and 0 from J, leaving 11 bases between them. CDR1 and CDR2 (germline): SGDLS, YYNGEE. CDR3 residues: CASSPLSPSYNEQFF. DNA of the CDR3: TGTGCCAGCAGCCCCCTTTCCCCCTCCTACAATGAGCAGTTCTTC.